A selection of T cell receptor beta chains follows, all from one sample in a study of blood T cell repertoires in COVID-19. Here immunoSEQ multiplex PCR was the method, and the copy in TCRdb shows in-frame clones only, minus some. The data contain more than 20,000 clones, 75% to 90% of them seen just once; the ten biggest clones take up roughly a fifth. The sample was peripheral blood. The receptors shown here come from a man at least 80 years old with active or convalescent COVID-19. Each CDR3 is given with its conserved first and last residue. Fields, in order: D gene, clone size, J gene, CDR3 length, V gene, CDR3 DNA, CDR3 protein. A D gene is named only where the DNA matches it firmly. Expanded clones get a size class; other rows say once, few or many, or leave the size out.

TRBD2,.,TRBJ2-3,14,TRBV5-1,TGCGCCAGCACTCTTGCGGGGGGTGCAGATACGCAGTATTTT,CASTLAGGADTQYF
TRBD2,.,TRBJ2-2,15,TRBV5-1,TGCGCCAGCGGACTAGCGGGAGGGAGCACCGGGGAGCTGTTTTTT,CASGLAGGSTGELFF
TRBD1,.,TRBJ2-1,15,TRBV29-1,TGCAGCGTGGATTCCGGGACAGGGTTGAACAATGAGCAGTTCTTC,CSVDSGTGLNNEQFF
TRBD1,.,TRBJ1-1,13,TRBV2,TGTGCCAGCAGAGGGGAACAGACAGGGGAAGCTTTCTTT,CASRGEQTGEAFF
TRBD1,few,TRBJ2-7,15,TRBV13,TGTGCCAGCAGCTTAGGCCGGGACAGCTCCTACGAGCAGTACTTC,CASSLGRDSSYEQYF
TRBD2,.,TRBJ2-6,17,TRBV27,TGTGCCAGCAGTTCCGGGGGGAACCCTACTGGGGCCAACGTCCTGACTTTC,CASSSGGNPTGANVLTF
TRBD2,.,TRBJ2-7,14,TRBV2,TGTGCCAGCACTCCCGGGACTAACACCTACGAGCAGTACTTC,CASTPGTNTYEQYF
TRBD1,.,TRBJ1-5,17,TRBV9,TGTGCCAGCAGCGCTCCGGGACAGGGAGGAGGGGATCAGCCCCAGCATTTT,CASSAPGQGGGDQPQHF
.,.,TRBJ2-7,12,TRBV7-9,TGTGCCAGCAGCCTGCACAGCTACGAGCAGTACTTC,CASSLHSYEQYF
.,.,TRBJ2-2,12,TRBV12-3/TRBV12-4,TGTGCCAGCAGCAAGAACACCGGGGAGCTGTTTTTT,CASSKNTGELFF
.,.,TRBJ2-3,18,TRBV4-2,TGTGCCAGCAGTCCCCTACTCACGACTCCATCTCGCACAGATACGCAGTATTTT,CASSPLLTTPSRTDTQYF
.,few,TRBJ1-1,12,TRBV2,TGTGCCTCTAGGGGGTCCTACACTGAAGCTTTCTTT,CASRGSYTEAFF
TRBD1,.,TRBJ2-7,14,TRBV10-3,TGTGCCATCAGTGACACCGGGACAGCCTACGAGCAGTACTTC,CAISDTGTAYEQYF
TRBD2,.,TRBJ2-7,15,TRBV5-1,TGCGCCAGCAGCTTGACCGGCGGGAGCTCCTACGAGCAGTACTTC,CASSLTGGSSYEQYF
.,.,TRBJ2-7,17,TRBV7-2,TGTGCCAGCAGCTTACATACAGGGAATCGGCCGCCCTACGAGCAGTACTTC,CASSLHTGNRPPYEQYF
TRBD1,.,TRBJ1-1,15,TRBV2,TGTGCCAGCAGTGATGACAGGGGTTGGAACACTGAAGCTTTCTTT,CASSDDRGWNTEAFF
.,once,TRBJ2-7,14,TRBV5-5,TGTGCCAGCCTCGGAGGGGCCACCGGTTACGAGCAGTACTTC,CASLGGATGYEQYF
TRBD1,.,TRBJ1-2,16,TRBV27,TGTGCCAGCAGTCCCCGGGACAGGGACCAAACGTATGGCTACACCTTC,CASSPRDRDQTYGYTF
.,.,TRBJ1-6,15,TRBV6-5,TGTGCCAGCGGACCTCTAGGGGCAGGGGCCTCACCCCTCCACTTT,CASGPLGAGASPLHF
.,.,TRBJ2-3,16,TRBV21-1,TGTGCCAGCAGCGACAACAGGGGCACTAGCACAGATACGCAGTATTTT,CASSDNRGTSTDTQYF
.,.,TRBJ2-7,13,TRBV3-1/TRBV3-2,TGTGCCAGCAGCCAAGACAGGTTCTACGAGCAGTACTTC,CASSQDRFYEQYF
.,.,TRBJ1-2,13,TRBV19,TGTGCCAGTAGTGGGTTCCTCCAGGGCGGCTACACCTTC,CASSGFLQGGYTF
TRBD1,.,TRBJ2-1,14,TRBV29-1,TGCAGCGTCGAGACAGGGGTCTCCTACAATGAGCAGTTCTTC,CSVETGVSYNEQFF
.,.,TRBJ2-2,15,TRBV10-1,TGCGCCAGCAGTTCGGGGTCCCTGAACACCGGGGAGCTGTTTTTT,CASSSGSLNTGELFF
TRBD2,.,TRBJ2-1,14,TRBV19,TGTGCCAGTAGTGGGCTAGCGGATACCAATGAGCAGTTCTTC,CASSGLADTNEQFF
TRBD1,.,TRBJ1-5,15,TRBV6-2/TRBV6-3,TGTGCCAGCAGTTCCCGGGACAGACCCAATCAGCCCCAGCATTTT,CASSSRDRPNQPQHF
TRBD1,.,TRBJ1-1,15,TRBV7-9,TGTGCCAGCAGCTTAAATGGACAGGGGAACACTGAAGCTTTCTTT,CASSLNGQGNTEAFF
TRBD2,.,TRBJ2-1,15,TRBV7-3,TGTGCCAGCAGCTTAAGAGCGGGGGCGTTCGATGAGCAGTTCTTC,CASSLRAGAFDEQFF
.,few,TRBJ1-6,13,TRBV3-1/TRBV3-2,TGTGCCAGCAGGGGAGGGGGTAATTCACCCCTCCACTTT,CASRGGGNSPLHF
.,few,TRBJ1-2,14,TRBV19,TGTGCCAGTCGGGGGGACCGGGGGAATTATGGCTACACCTTC,CASRGDRGNYGYTF
TRBD1,.,TRBJ1-6,15,TRBV15,TGTGCCACCGACTCGGGACAGGGAAGGTATTCACCCCTCCACTTT,CATDSGQGRYSPLHF
TRBD1,.,TRBJ1-2,19,TRBV5-1,TGCGCCAGCAGGTCCGTGCTGTTGGACTTCGGGACAGGAACCTATGGCTACACCTTC,CASRSVLLDFGTGTYGYTF
.,.,TRBJ2-7,24,TRBV6-1,TGTGCCAGCAGTGAATTTGGTCTGGGGTGTTTTGTGGGTTGGTTTCAGCGGGTCCGGTACGAGCAGTACTTC,CASSEFGLGCFVGWFQRVRYEQYF
.,.,TRBJ2-7,12,TRBV6-2/TRBV6-3,TGTGCCAGCAGTTACTACGGCTACGAGCAGTACTTC,CASSYYGYEQYF
.,.,TRBJ1-1,13,TRBV5-1,TGCGCCAGCAGCGCTAGTCAGAACACTGAAGCTTTCTTT,CASSASQNTEAFF
.,.,TRBJ2-1,15,TRBV5-4,TGTGCCAGCAGCCCCGGGACAAGCAGGGACAATGAGCAGTTCTTC,CASSPGTSRDNEQFF
TRBD1,.,TRBJ2-2,16,TRBV18,TGTGCCAGCTCACCCCGACAGACAGGGGCGACCGGGGAGCTGTTTTTT,CASSPRQTGATGELFF
TRBD2,.,TRBJ2-2,16,TRBV5-1,TGCGCCAGCAGCTTGGTCGGCGGGAGAGGCACCGGGGAGCTGTTTTTT,CASSLVGGRGTGELFF
TRBD1,.,TRBJ2-3,14,TRBV7-9,TGTGCCAGCGGAACGGACAGGGGGTCAGATACGCAGTATTTT,CASGTDRGSDTQYF
TRBD2,.,TRBJ2-5,16,TRBV19,TGTGCCAGTAGTCCGGGAATCCTAGCGGGGCCAGAGACCCAGTACTTC,CASSPGILAGPETQYF
.,.,TRBJ2-3,15,TRBV19,TGTGCCAGTAGTATAAGCGTGGCCACCACAGATACGCAGTATTTT,CASSISVATTDTQYF
TRBD2,.,TRBJ2-7,14,TRBV19,TGTGCCAGTAGTATAGGGGGGGGGTCCGTCGAGCAGTACTTC,CASSIGGGSVEQYF
TRBD1,once,TRBJ1-4,14,TRBV19,TGTGCCAGTAACCGACAGGGGTTCAATGAAAAACTGTTTTTT,CASNRQGFNEKLFF
.,few,TRBJ1-5,12,TRBV7-2,TGTGCCAGCAGCACCTCAGGTCAGCCCCAGCATTTT,CASSTSGQPQHF
TRBD2,.,TRBJ2-1,16,TRBV18,TGTGCCAGCTCACCACCTAAGGGCGGGAGGGGCGATGAGCAGTTCTTC,CASSPPKGGRGDEQFF
TRBD1,.,TRBJ1-6,14,TRBV7-9,TGTGCCAGCAGTAGGGACAGCAGTAATTCACCCCTCCACTTT,CASSRDSSNSPLHF
TRBD1,.,TRBJ2-3,13,TRBV2,TGTGCCAGCGGCCAGGGGGCATGGGATACGCAGTATTTT,CASGQGAWDTQYF
.,.,TRBJ2-4,16,TRBV28,TGTGCCAGCATTCCCAGGGGTATTCCGGGCAAAAACATTCAGTACTTC,CASIPRGIPGKNIQYF
TRBD2,.,TRBJ2-7,15,TRBV5-1,TGCGCCAGCAGCCCGGGACTAGCGGTAAACTACGAGCAGTACTTC,CASSPGLAVNYEQYF
.,medium-sized,TRBJ2-7,16,TRBV4-2,TGTGCCAGCAGGCCCACCGGGACTCAGAGCTCCTACGAGCAGTACTTC,CASRPTGTQSSYEQYF